This T cell receptor (beta chain) was documented in a study of vaccination and CD4 T cells after COVID-19. Study at large: Cultures that served as controls received a CEFX pool, an HIV-1 Nef pool, or no peptide.

Sequenced with the Oncomine TCR Beta short-read assay was DNA taken from cultured CD4+ T cells. TCRdb passed the PCR reads through MiXCR, listing each CDR3 protein once. The sample has approximately 3,400 distinct CDR3 sequences, less than 25% seen once. Treatment defined: roughly 10-day PBMC culture with coronavirus spike peptide pools or control peptides (ViraFEST assay). Unexposed donor CD4+ T cells predated the COVID-19 pandemic, collected 2011-2018. Cell supply allowing, SARS-CoV-2 S/N and four cold-coronavirus spikes probed unexposed-donor CD4+ T cells. Remarks on this clonotype: Antigen specificity is unknown.

The CDR3 loop spans 13 amino acids. Germline V lookup: CDR1 SGHTA, CDR2 FQGNSA. V lost 2 bases to trimming and J lost 7 bases, with 8 bases between them. This TCR derives from a human donor in good health. The chain links TRBV7-2 to TRBJ1-4; tentative D call: TRBD1 (5 bases). The sample taken for sequencing was CD4+ T cells from blood, cultured in vitro. CDR3 coding DNA: TGTGCCAGCAGCTTAAGAGGGGTTGAAAAACTGTTTTTT. The encoded protein is CASSLRGVEKLFF.